This T cell receptor beta chain was captured by sequencing in a study of shared clonotypes between healthy human individuals. All donors were Caucasian adults living in Nashville, Tennessee. On ten immunoSEQ deep assay plates, unsorted PBMC DNA was sequenced. Clones were sequenced by immunoSEQ multiplex PCR, and TCRdb holds only the in-frame ones, with some missing. This repertoire shows fewer than 650,000 clones, around 81% found once; its top ten account for around 12%. V was cut by 6 bases and J by 7 bases, with 16 bases left in between. The CDR3 is 13 residues long. Germline assignment: CDR1 MNHEY and CDR2 SMNVEV (reference sequence).

The sample was PBMCs. The source is a woman between 35 and 50 years old in good health. Some clones in this sample may be carry-over from other donors' samples. The chain joins TRBV27 to TRBJ2-7; D might be TRBD1 (5 bases). The CDR3 here is CASSTDKLSEQYF. The DNA for the CDR3 is TGTGCCAGCAGCACGGACAAGTTGTCGGAGCAGTACTTC.